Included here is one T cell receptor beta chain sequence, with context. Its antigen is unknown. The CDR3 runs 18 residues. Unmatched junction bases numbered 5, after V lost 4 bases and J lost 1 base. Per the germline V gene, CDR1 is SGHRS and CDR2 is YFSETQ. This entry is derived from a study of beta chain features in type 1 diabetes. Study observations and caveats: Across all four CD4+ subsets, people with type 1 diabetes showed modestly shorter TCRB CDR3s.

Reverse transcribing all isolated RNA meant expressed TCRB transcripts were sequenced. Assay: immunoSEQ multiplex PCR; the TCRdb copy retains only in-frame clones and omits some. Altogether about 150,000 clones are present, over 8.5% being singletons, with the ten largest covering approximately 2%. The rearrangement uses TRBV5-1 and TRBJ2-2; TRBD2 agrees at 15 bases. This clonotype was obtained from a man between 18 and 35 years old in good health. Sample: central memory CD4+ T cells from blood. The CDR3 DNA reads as TGCGCCAGCAGCCCGGGACTAGCGGGAGGATTGAACACCGGGGAGCTGTTTTTT. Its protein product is CASSPGLAGGLNTGELFF. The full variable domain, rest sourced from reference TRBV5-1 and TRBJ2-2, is KAGVTQTPRYLIKTRGQQVTLSCSPISGHRSVSWYQQTPGQGLQFLFEYFSETQRNKGNFPGRFSGRQFSNSRSEMNVSTLELGDSALYLCASSPGLAGGLNTGELFFGEGSRLTVL.